This T cell receptor (beta chain) was observed in a study of T-cell reconstitution after alpha-beta-depleted transplantation in children. Library preparation (for TCRbeta) was performed with unique molecular identifiers. One entry per CDR3 protein results from TCRdb running MiXCR on the PCR reads. The data contain some 440,000 distinct CDR3 sequences, 15% to 20% of them seen just once; the ten biggest clones take up 25% to 35%. Germline CDR1 reads MGHRA; CDR2 reads YSYEKL. After removal of 1 base from V and 1 base from J, the junction contained 3 bases not matched to a gene. The CDR3 has 16 residues. This clonotype was picked up a small number of times.

The chain uses TRBV4-1 and TRBJ2-2, with 7 bases aligning to TRBD1. The clonotype comes from a boy in the first two years of life who had a stem cell transplant for Wiskott-Aldrich syndrome, so the T cells may come from the graft donor. The sample here was PBMCs, mostly from graft donor cells, taken 360 days after TCRalphabeta/CD19-depleted stem cell transplant. The CDR3 DNA follows: TGCGCCAGCAGCCAAGGACGGACAGGGAACACCGGGGAGCTGTTTTTT. Encoded protein: CASSQGRTGNTGELFF.